These 5 T cell receptor beta chains were sequenced from one sample in a study of T cells in tumors after PD-1 blockade. The repertoire was sequenced with immunoSEQ multiplex PCR; TCRdb's copy has only in-frame clones and lacks some. The sample records 9,100 or so clones, around two thirds being singletons. The source was tumor tissue, collected after anti-PD-1 treatment. Source of these receptors: a human donor with basal cell carcinoma.

V gene TRBV3-1 (or the pseudogene TRBV3-2) combines with J gene TRBJ2-7; tentative D call: TRBD2 (6 bases). The V end lost 4 bases, the J end lost 1 base, and 11 bases lay between the germline ends. Germline lookup yields CDR1 LGHDT and CDR2 YNNKEL (reference sequence). The CDR3 is made up of 14 amino acids. This CDR3 reads CASSRRGTSYEQYF. Here the CDR3 DNA reads TGTGCCAGCAGCCGCCGGGGGACTTCCTACGAGCAGTACTTC.

V gene TRBV7-2 combines with J gene TRBJ1-6; no firm D call. Germline lookup yields CDR1 SGHTA and CDR2 FQGNSA. The CDR3 spans 15 residues. Trimming took off 5 bases at V and 0 bases at J, with 8 bases between the two ends. CDR3 sequence: CASSPGSSYNSPLHF. The CDR3 bases are TGTGCCAGCAGCCCGGGGAGCTCCTATAATTCACCCCTCCACTTT.

V gene TRBV7-9 combines with J gene TRBJ2-1; D is unclear. Trimming left V 1 base short and J 8 bases short, with 6 bases between. Germline V CDR1 and CDR2: SEHNR, FQNEAQ (reference sequence). The CDR3 spans 12 residues. This CDR3 is CASSLVGDEQFF. CDR3 coding DNA: TGTGCCAGCAGCTTAGTTGGCGATGAGCAGTTCTTC.

The V call is TRBV3-1 (or the pseudogene TRBV3-2), the J call TRBJ1-2; no definite D call. Trimming stripped 1 base from V and 13 bases from J, with 16 bases between. Germline V CDR1 and CDR2: LGHDT, YNNKEL (reference sequence). CDR3 length: 13 amino acids. The chain's CDR3 is CASSQGQQRARTF. In nucleotides, the CDR3 is TGTGCCAGCAGCCAAGGGCAACAGAGGGCTCGCACCTTC.

In this sample, this clone turned up once. CDR3 amino acids: CAWTRSGNTIYF. DNA for the CDR3: TGTGCCTGGACCCGTTCTGGAAACACCATATATTTT. The chain links TRBV30 to TRBJ1-3; the D is unclear. Germline V CDR1 and CDR2: GTSNPN, SVGIG (reference sequence). The CDR3 totals 12 residues. Trimming took 4 bases from V and 1 from J, leaving 5 bases between them.